The 32 T cell receptor beta chains reported below all come from one sample, sequenced in a study of identical twins. One entry per CDR3 protein results from TCRdb running MiXCR on the 5' RACE reads. The sample records under 900,000 distinct CDR3 sequences, roughly 18% being singletons. Another study also made use of these data, one on T cells expressing NK-cell markers.

Sample: PBMCs. These receptors all come from a young woman in good health.

Worth noting for this clonotype: The junction shows a germline mismatch at one end, possibly a read error. The chain combines TRBV7-9 with TRBJ2-1; D is ambiguous. This CDR3 has 12 residues. CDR1 SEHNR and CDR2 FQNEAQ come from the germline V gene (reference sequence). The CDR3 DNA sequence: TGTGCCAGCAGCTTTTCCCCGGACCGCATGATCTTC. This codes for CASSFSPDRMIF.

The rearrangement uses TRBV19 and TRBJ2-5; D is unclear. The CDR3 has 11 residues. V lost 3 bases to trimming and J lost 7 bases, with 6 bases between them. CDR1 is LNHDA and CDR2 is SQIVND in the germline V gene (reference sequence). The CDR3 nucleotides read TGTGCCAGTAGTATTCGAGGGACCCAGTACTTC. Its translation: CASSIRGTQYF.

This clonotype was recorded a few times. The chain has TRBV30 and TRBJ2-5; 7 nucleotides agree with TRBD2. V lost 3 bases, J lost 4 bases, and 5 bases stayed unmatched. This CDR3 contains 13 residues. Germline V gene lookup returns CDR1 GTSNPN and CDR2 SVGIG (reference sequence). Here the CDR3 reads CAWSGLGAETQYF. DNA for the CDR3: TGTGCCTGGAGCGGACTAGGGGCAGAGACCCAGTACTTC.

This clonotype was observed a few times. This sequence joins TRBV29-1 and TRBJ2-3; D is unclear. The CDR3 consists of 14 residues. With 8 bases removed from V and 4 bases from J, the gap between germline ends came to 19 bases. The germline CDR1 and CDR2 sequences are SQVTM and ANQGSEA. This chain's CDR3 is CSSVRPSVPDTQYF. CDR3 DNA: TGCAGCTCCGTAAGGCCGAGTGTCCCAGATACGCAGTATTTT.

This clonotype was seen a few times. The V gene is TRBV7-3, the J gene TRBJ2-5; D ambiguous. The CDR3 is 13 amino acids. Germline V gene sequence: CDR1 SGHTA, CDR2 FQGTGA. Trimming took off 5 bases at V and 2 bases at J, with 9 bases between the two ends. CDR3 bases: TGTGCCAGCAGCCGAAGCTATCAAGAGACCCAGTACTTC. Its protein is CASSRSYQETQYF.

The chain combines TRBV20-1 with TRBJ2-1, with 9 bases lining up with TRBD2. Germline V gene lookup returns CDR1 DFQATT and CDR2 SNEGSKA (reference sequence). The ends lost 0 bases at V and 7 bases at J; junction bases unmatched: 7. This CDR3 region has 15 residues. CDR3: CSARDRTSARNEQFF. CDR3 in DNA: TGCAGTGCTAGAGATAGGACTAGCGCGAGAAATGAGCAGTTCTTC.

This clonotype was seen only a few times. The chain links TRBV9 to TRBJ2-2; D gene ambiguous. This CDR3 has 12 residues. V lost 1 base to trimming and J lost 6 bases, with 4 bases between them. The germline gives CDR1 SGDLS, CDR2 YYNGEE. The CDR3 nucleotides are TGTGCCAGCAGCGTAACGGCCGGGGAGCTGTTTTTT. Its translation is CASSVTAGELFF.

The table lists this clonotype with a few counts. The chain has TRBV5-1 and TRBJ2-5; 10 bases match TRBD2. The CDR3 runs to 15 residues. Germline V gives CDR1 SGHRS, CDR2 YFSETQ. The V and J ends lost 4 bases and 5 bases, in that order; junction bases with no gene match: 8. In DNA form, the CDR3 reads TGCGCCAGCAGCATGGAGGGACTAGCGCGGGAGACCCAGTACTTC. This translates into CASSMEGLARETQYF.

This clonotype was counted a few times. V usage is TRBV10-3 and J usage is TRBJ1-2, with D uncertain. V was clipped by 6 bases and J by 8 bases, with 19 bases between them. The CDR3 has 14 residues. Germline V gene data show CDR1 as ENHRY and CDR2 as SYGVKD. The CDR3 DNA reads TGTGCCATCAGCACACTTGGCAGAATAGCGGGCTACACCTTC. Its protein is CAISTLGRIAGYTF.

The rearrangement uses TRBV9 and TRBJ1-2; D call uncertain. CDR1 and CDR2 (germline): SGDLS, YYNGEE. This CDR3 is 13 amino acids long. Trimming removed 2 bases from V and 8 bases from J, with 13 bases in between. The DNA of the CDR3 is TGTGCCAGCAGCGTCGACGGACTACGGGGCTACACCTTC. Encoded protein: CASSVDGLRGYTF.

J is TRBJ2-5 and V is TRBV20-1; 9 nucleotides agree with TRBD1. The trim removed 1 base at V and 5 bases at J, leaving 8 bases unmatched. The CDR3 runs 15 residues. Germline V gives CDR1 DFQATT, CDR2 SNEGSKA (reference sequence). CDR3 loop: CSARARGQGVETQYF. The DNA of the CDR3 is TGCAGTGCTAGAGCTCGGGGACAGGGAGTGGAGACCCAGTACTTC.

This clonotype was found many times. This sequence joins TRBV12-3 or TRBV12-4 and TRBJ2-5; no reliable D call. The CDR3 is 11 residues long. V was trimmed by 8 bases and J by 5 bases, leaving 9 bases between them. CDR3 region: CASSPSETQYF. As DNA, the CDR3 is TGTGCCAGCTCACCAAGTGAGACCCAGTACTTC.

This chain uses TRBV19 with TRBJ2-2, with 9 bases fitting TRBD1. The CDR3 totals 15 residues. Germline CDR1 is LNHDA and CDR2 is SQIVND (reference sequence). Trimming cost V 6 bases and J 3 bases; bases outside gene matches: 5. CDR3 amino acids: CASSIGDRDTGELFF. CDR3 coding DNA: TGTGCCAGTAGCATCGGGGACAGGGACACCGGGGAGCTGTTTTTT. Full variable domain (missing parts from reference TRBV19 and TRBJ2-2): DGGITQSPKYLFRKEGQNVTLSCEQNLNHDAMYWYRQDPGQGLRLIYYSQIVNDFQKGDIAEGYSVSREKKESFPLTVTSAQKNPTAFYLCASSIGDRDTGELFFGEGSRLTVL.

This clonotype has only a few counts. The chain couples TRBV7-2 to TRBJ1-1; 8 nucleotides agree with TRBD1. The germline V gene encodes CDR1 SGHTA and CDR2 FQGNSA. CDR3 length equals 14 residues. The trim removed 5 bases at V and 0 bases at J, leaving 2 bases unmatched. Here the CDR3 DNA reads TGTGCCAGCAGCGTACAGGGGGTGAACACTGAAGCTTTCTTT. Translated: CASSVQGVNTEAFF.

The chain links TRBV2 to TRBJ2-1; 10 bases agree with TRBD2. The CDR3 runs 18 residues. Germline V gene lookup returns CDR1 SNHLY and CDR2 FYNNEI. V lost 11 bases and J lost 4; bases outside the gene matches: 20. CDR3 nucleotide sequence: TGTGCCTGCTGTCTGCGTTCTAGCGGGAGTGGGACATACAATGAGCAGTTCTTC. Its protein product is CACCLRSSGSGTYNEQFF.

V usage is TRBV7-9 and J usage is TRBJ2-1; 7 bases are shared with TRBD2. V shed 5 bases, J shed 5 bases, and the junction held 12 bases outside the gene matches. The length of the CDR3 is 16 residues. From germline, CDR1 is SEHNR and CDR2 FQNEAQ (reference sequence). CDR3 DNA: TGTGCCAGCAGCCTAGGCAGGACTAGAAGCGACAATGAGCAGTTCTTC. This translates into CASSLGRTRSDNEQFF.

In this sample, this clonotype turned up a few times. The chain employs TRBV20-1 and TRBJ2-3, with D possibly matching TRBD2 (6 bases). The CDR3 totals 14 residues. Per germline, CDR1 DFQATT and CDR2 SNEGSKA (reference sequence). Trimming shortened V by 1 base and J by 3 bases, and 11 bases separated the two germline ends. DNA for the CDR3: TGCAGTGCTAGAGCGACTAGTTTAACAGATACGCAGTATTTT. Translation gives CSARATSLTDTQYF.

The chain recombines TRBV10-1 with TRBJ2-3, with 9 bases lining up with TRBD2. V lost 6 bases to trimming and J lost 0 bases; unmatched junction nucleotides: 7. Germline loops: CDR1 WNHNN, CDR2 SYGVQD (reference sequence). This CDR3 region has 16 residues. The CDR3 coding sequence is TGCGCCAGCAGACCGGCGGGGGGGCCGAGCACAGATACGCAGTATTTT. Protein product: CASRPAGGPSTDTQYF.

J is TRBJ2-4 and V is TRBV4-1; 9 bases align to TRBD1. The CDR3 runs 16 residues. Germline-derived CDR1 and CDR2 are MGHRA and YSYEKL. The V gene end was trimmed by 7 bases and the J gene end by 0 bases; junction bases not matched to a gene: 7. CDR3 amino acids: CASNHRTGAAKNIQYF. Here the CDR3 DNA reads TGCGCCAGCAACCACCGGACAGGGGCAGCCAAAAACATTCAGTACTTC.

The chain links TRBV20-1 to TRBJ2-1; 8 nucleotides agree with TRBD2. Germline CDR1 reads DFQATT; CDR2 reads SNEGSKA (reference sequence). CDR3 length equals 12 residues. The CDR3 is CALREGVYEQFF. CDR3 bases: TGCGCTTTACGGGAGGGGGTCTATGAGCAGTTCTTC.

The chain couples TRBV5-1 to TRBJ2-4, with 7 positions matching TRBD2. Germline V gene lookup returns CDR1 SGHRS and CDR2 YFSETQ. The CDR3 is 14 amino acids. J was trimmed by 7 bases and V by 0 bases; bases with no gene match: 4. DNA for the CDR3: TGCGCCAGCAGCTTGGGACTAGCTAGGAACATTCAGTACTTC. This translates into CASSLGLARNIQYF.

This clonotype occurred many times. This rearrangement joins TRBV5-1 to TRBJ2-1; TRBD1 aligns across 7 bases. The germline V gene has CDR1 SGHRS and CDR2 YFSETQ. J lost 5 bases, V lost 0 bases, and 5 bases had no gene match. CDR3 length equals 15 residues. The CDR3 sequence is CASSLAGTANNEQFF. The DNA of the CDR3 is TGCGCCAGCAGCTTGGCCGGGACAGCCAACAATGAGCAGTTCTTC. Based on the CDR3 plus reference TRBV5-1 and TRBJ2-1, the full variable domain is KAGVTQTPRYLIKTRGQQVTLSCSPISGHRSVSWYQQTPGQGLQFLFEYFSETQRNKGNFPGRFSGRQFSNSRSEMNVSTLELGDSALYLCASSLAGTANNEQFFGPGTRLTVL.

The rearrangement joins TRBV28 to TRBJ2-7; TRBD2 aligns across 14 bases. Germline loops: CDR1 MDHEN, CDR2 SYDVKM. This CDR3 has 15 amino acids. Trimming removed 4 bases from V and 7 bases from J; junction bases left unmatched: 6. CDR3 loop: CASSWTSGGPGEQYF. CDR3 DNA: TGTGCCAGCAGTTGGACTAGCGGGGGGCCTGGGGAGCAGTACTTC.

This clonotype came up many times. The CDR3 protein is CSATGTGDYEQYF. CDR3 coding DNA: TGCAGTGCAACCGGGACAGGGGACTACGAGCAGTACTTC. The chain employs TRBV20-1 and TRBJ2-7, with 10 bases lining up with TRBD1. The CDR3 totals 13 residues. CDR1 is DFQATT, CDR2 SNEGSKA, per germline (reference sequence). Trimming removed 6 bases from V and 3 bases from J; junction bases left unmatched: 5.

This clonotype was counted a few times. The gene calls are TRBV7-3 and TRBJ2-1, with TRBD1 identical over 11 bases. The junction had 9 bases not matched to a gene; V was cut back by 5 bases and J by 6 bases. This CDR3 is 16 amino acids long. The germline V gene has CDR1 SGHTA and CDR2 FQGTGA. The CDR3 DNA reads TGTGCCAGCAGCCCAGCCGGGACAGGGGGTGCCAATGAGCAGTTCTTC. Amino acids: CASSPAGTGGANEQFF.

The chain recombines TRBV20-1 with TRBJ1-1; D gene unclear. The CDR3 extends over 13 amino acids. CDR1 and CDR2 from the germline V gene are DFQATT and SNEGSKA (reference sequence). V was clipped by 4 bases and J by 1 base, with 10 bases between them. The CDR3 region has the DNA TGCAGTGCTACGGGCCGCAAGAACACTGAAGCTTTCTTT. It yields the protein CSATGRKNTEAFF.

The rearrangement links TRBV20-1 to TRBJ2-3; D ambiguous. V lost 3 bases to trimming and J lost 1 base, with 8 bases between them. Germline CDR1 DFQATT, CDR2 SNEGSKA (reference sequence). The length of the CDR3 is 13 residues. The CDR3 sequence: CSASRVGTDTQYF. CDR3 sequence (DNA): TGCAGTGCTAGTAGGGTGGGCACAGATACGCAGTATTTT.

This clonotype was seen more than once but under ten times. V is TRBV9 and J is TRBJ1-4, with D possibly TRBD1 on 5 matching bases. Looked up from germline, CDR1 is SGDLS and CDR2 is YYNGEE. The CDR3 totals 17 residues. V was shortened by 9 bases and J by 4 bases, with 25 bases between the two germline ends. This CDR3 is CAIPREGRKTGNEKLFF. The CDR3 DNA reads TGTGCCATTCCCCGAGAGGGACGAAAAACGGGTAATGAAAAACTGTTTTTT.

This clonotype was found a few times. The chain has TRBV7-2 and TRBJ2-5, with TRBD2 as a possible D gene (7 bases). V lost 1 base to trimming and J lost 2 bases, with 14 bases between them. In germline, CDR1 is SGHTA, CDR2 FQGNSA. This CDR3 is 16 amino acids long. The CDR3, as DNA: TGTGCCAGCAGCTTAGGGGCAGGGAGGGGGCAAGAGACCCAGTACTTC. Translated: CASSLGAGRGQETQYF.

V usage is TRBV15 and J usage is TRBJ1-2, with a weak D call TRBD1 (5 bases). CDR1 and CDR2 from the germline V gene are LNHNV and YYDKDF (reference sequence). V lost 1 base to trimming and J lost 5 bases, with 17 bases between them. The CDR3 spans 16 residues. In DNA, the CDR3 is TGTGCCACCAGCAGAGTCTCAGGGCTGAAATCTTATGGCTACACCTTC. It encodes CATSRVSGLKSYGYTF.

V and J are TRBV11-2 and TRBJ2-1; 11 positions agree with TRBD2. The CDR3 covers 15 residues. V dropped 6 bases and J dropped 6; count of bases not matched to a gene: 7. Per germline, CDR1 SGHAT and CDR2 FQNNGV. The CDR3 here is CASSSTSGSGNEQFF. DNA for the CDR3: TGTGCCAGCAGTTCAACTAGCGGGAGCGGCAATGAGCAGTTCTTC.

The J gene is TRBJ2-7, the V gene TRBV5-6, with 9 positions matching TRBD2. Germline lookup yields CDR1 SGHDT and CDR2 YYEEEE. The CDR3 is made up of 15 amino acids. J lost 3 bases, V lost 5 bases, and 9 bases had no gene match. The CDR3 sequence: CASSEGLAGFYEQYF. For the CDR3, the DNA is TGTGCCAGCAGTGAAGGCCTAGCGGGGTTCTACGAGCAGTACTTC.